Listed below are T cell receptor beta chains from one sample, sequenced in a study of cytomegalovirus exposure and HLA in healthy donors. Profiling relied on immunoSEQ multiplex PCR, and the TCRdb table lists in-frame clones only, not all of them. The table includes around 150,000 clones, more than 70% detected once. The sample consisted of PBMCs. Every receptor here comes from a male donor in good health and CMV-seropositive. Both conserved end residues are part of each CDR3. The D gene is left open where the match is weak. Size is stated for part of the rows, as once, few or many counts, or as a class when the clone is expanded.

clone_size j_call d_call v_call cdr3_aa cdr3_nt
once TRBJ2-7 TRBD2 TRBV5-5 CASSPRGLAGGPLEQYF TGTGCCAGCAGCCCCCGAGGACTAGCGGGAGGGCCTCTCGAGCAGTACTTC
. TRBJ2-3 TRBD2 TRBV6-5 CASSYSKLAGTDTQYF TGTGCCAGCAGTTACTCGAAACTAGCGGGAACAGATACGCAGTATTTT
. TRBJ2-5 . TRBV5-1 CASSRGEPGLETQYF TGCGCCAGCAGCCGTGGTGAACCAGGGTTGGAGACCCAGTACTTC
. TRBJ1-1 . TRBV29-1 CSAVRVYTATNTEAFF TGCAGCGCCGTGAGGGTTTACACAGCGACGAACACTGAAGCTTTCTTT
. TRBJ1-5 . TRBV4-2 CASSPGANSQPQHF TGTGCCAGCAGCCCAGGGGCAAATAGTCAGCCCCAGCATTTT
. TRBJ2-5 TRBD1 TRBV14 CASSHRTGVSQETQYF TGTGCCAGCAGCCATCGGACAGGGGTTAGTCAAGAGACCCAGTACTTC
few TRBJ1-3 . TRBV9 CASSVFERLSGNTIYF TGTGCCAGCAGCGTATTCGAGAGACTCTCTGGAAACACCATATATTTT
. TRBJ1-5 . TRBV6-5 CASRLDRYNQPQHF TGTGCCAGCAGACTCGACAGATACAATCAGCCCCAGCATTTT
. TRBJ2-2 TRBD2 TRBV5-4 CASSGRAGGELFF TGTGCCAGCAGCGGGAGGGCAGGCGGGGAGCTGTTTTTT
. TRBJ2-3 TRBD2 TRBV19 CASTGLAGGRTDTQYF TGTGCCAGTACCGGTCTAGCGGGAGGTCGCACAGATACGCAGTATTTT
. TRBJ2-1 TRBD2 TRBV18 CASSPPRLAGEQFF TGTGCCAGCTCACCACCGAGACTAGCGGGAGAGCAGTTCTTC
. TRBJ1-1 . TRBV18 CATDNTGGTEAFF TGTGCCACCGATAACACAGGCGGCACTGAAGCTTTCTTT
. TRBJ2-7 . TRBV7-9 CASSRDSGNYYEQYF TGTGCCAGCAGCCGAGATTCCGGGAACTACTACGAGCAGTACTTC
. TRBJ2-1 TRBD1 TRBV6-5 CASSRGNRGESEQFF TGTGCCAGCAGTAGAGGGAACAGGGGGGAAAGTGAGCAGTTCTTC
once TRBJ1-1 . TRBV30 CRGLIEAFF TGCCGGGGTCTTATAGAAGCTTTCTTT
. TRBJ2-5 TRBD1 TRBV6-1 CASSDELGTGEETQYF TGTGCCAGCAGTGACGAACTCGGGACAGGGGAAGAGACCCAGTACTTC
few TRBJ2-7 TRBD1 TRBV5-4 CASSFPSRTGKIEQYF TGTGCCAGCAGCTTCCCCTCCAGGACAGGGAAGATCGAGCAGTACTTC
few TRBJ1-2 TRBD1 TRBV5-4 CASSSGDRASNYGYTF TGTGCCAGCAGCTCTGGGGACAGAGCCTCTAACTATGGCTACACCTTC
. TRBJ2-3 . TRBV28 CASSLVGGVSTDTQYF TGTGCCAGCAGTTTAGTCGGCGGGGTCAGCACAGATACGCAGTATTTT
. TRBJ2-4 . TRBV7-9 CASSFWAMEDIQYF TGTGCCAGCAGCTTCTGGGCAATGGAAGACATTCAGTACTTC
. TRBJ2-7 TRBD1 TRBV7-2 CASSLGGTGAQQYF TGTGCCAGCAGCTTAGGGGGTACAGGGGCGCAGCAGTACTTC
. TRBJ2-7 . TRBV5-6 CASSFTQGVNEQYF TGTGCCAGCAGCTTTACCCAGGGTGTCAACGAGCAGTACTTC
. TRBJ1-5 . TRBV9 CASTQGVDNQPQHF TGTGCCAGTACCCAGGGTGTAGACAATCAGCCCCAGCATTTT
. TRBJ2-5 TRBD2 TRBV4-1 CASSQVGLGEETQYF TGCGCCAGCAGCCAAGTCGGACTAGGGGAAGAGACCCAGTACTTC
. TRBJ2-1 . TRBV5-1 CASSLVLPNSYNEQFF TGCGCCAGCAGCTTGGTCCTACCAAACTCCTACAATGAGCAGTTCTTC
. TRBJ2-2 TRBD1 TRBV5-1 CASSFRQGSTPNTGELFF TGCGCCAGCAGCTTTCGACAGGGCTCGACCCCGAACACCGGGGAGCTGTTTTTT
. TRBJ2-5 . TRBV11-2 CASSSLARETQYF TGTGCCAGCAGCTCACTAGCCAGAGAGACCCAGTACTTC
. TRBJ2-3 . TRBV19 CATTGADTQYF TGTGCCACGACGGGGGCAGATACGCAGTATTTT
. TRBJ2-2 . TRBV12-5 CASGLYSTNTGELFF TGTGCTAGTGGTTTGTACAGTACGAACACCGGGGAGCTGTTTTTT
. TRBJ2-3 TRBD1 TRBV18 CASSPVTGVSTDTQYF TGTGCCAGCTCACCGGTGACAGGGGTTAGCACAGATACGCAGTATTTT
once TRBJ1-1 TRBD1 TRBV2 CASRQGLNTEAFF TGTGCCAGCCGACAGGGGCTGAACACTGAAGCTTTCTTT
few TRBJ1-2 TRBD1 TRBV5-4 CASSPSLDRVFSLGGYTF TGTGCCAGCAGCCCGAGCCTGGACAGGGTTTTTAGTCTTGGCGGCTACACCTTC
few TRBJ2-1 TRBD2 TRBV13 CASSPGLAGGQGFYNEQFF TGTGCCAGCAGCCCCGGACTAGCGGGAGGCCAGGGGTTCTACAATGAGCAGTTCTTC
. TRBJ2-1 . TRBV7-3 CASSLLSNEQFF TGTGCCAGCAGCTTATTGAGCAATGAGCAGTTCTTC
. TRBJ1-2 . TRBV28 CASSPQTGRWSYGYTF TGTGCCAGCAGCCCCCAGACAGGCAGATGGAGCTATGGCTACACCTTC
. TRBJ2-1 . TRBV7-9 CASSSGSILRTYNEQFF TGTGCCAGCAGCTCGGGGTCCATCCTTCGCACCTACAATGAGCAGTTCTTC
. TRBJ2-5 TRBD2 TRBV5-6 CASSPLTTSGRVTETQYF TGTGCCAGCAGCCCACTAACCACTAGCGGGAGGGTGACGGAGACCCAGTACTTC
. TRBJ1-2 TRBD1 TRBV5-1 CASAYSDREFNGYTF TGCGCCAGCGCCTATTCGGACAGGGAGTTTAATGGCTACACCTTC
. TRBJ1-3 TRBD1 TRBV9 CASSVATATGVGGNTIYF TGTGCCAGCAGCGTAGCTACAGCGACAGGGGTAGGTGGAAACACCATATATTTT
. TRBJ2-7 TRBD2 TRBV6-1 CASSEASGDYEQYF TGTGCCAGCAGTGAAGCTAGCGGGGACTACGAGCAGTACTTC
. TRBJ2-3 . TRBV7-3 CASSHSGSTDTQYF TGTGCCAGCAGCCACAGCGGAAGCACAGATACGCAGTATTTT
. TRBJ2-1 . TRBV6-5 CASSLTGVNNEQFF TGTGCCAGCAGTCTGACGGGAGTAAACAATGAGCAGTTCTTC
. TRBJ2-3 . TRBV18 CASSVITDTQYF TGTGCCAGCTCAGTTATTACAGATACGCAGTATTTT
. TRBJ2-3 . TRBV11-2 CASTLLSPPLGTDTQYF TGTGCCAGCACCTTACTGAGTCCCCCCCTCGGGACAGATACGCAGTATTTT
. TRBJ1-1 . TRBV29-1 CSVQHPTGNTEAFF TGCAGCGTTCAACACCCGACAGGGAACACTGAAGCTTTCTTT
. TRBJ1-2 TRBD1 TRBV7-8 CASSAYDRGRGYGYTF TGTGCCAGCAGCGCCTACGACAGGGGGCGAGGCTATGGCTACACCTTC